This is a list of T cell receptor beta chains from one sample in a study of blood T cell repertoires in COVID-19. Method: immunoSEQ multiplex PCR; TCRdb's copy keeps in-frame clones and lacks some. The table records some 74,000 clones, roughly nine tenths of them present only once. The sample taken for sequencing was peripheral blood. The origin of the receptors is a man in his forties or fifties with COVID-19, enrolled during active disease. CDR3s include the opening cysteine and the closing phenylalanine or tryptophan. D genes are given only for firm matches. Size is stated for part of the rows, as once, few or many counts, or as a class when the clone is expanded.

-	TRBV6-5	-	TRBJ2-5	TGTGCCAGCTCGGGACTGATACAAGAGACCCAGTACTTC	CASSGLIQETQYF
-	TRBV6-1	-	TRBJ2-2	TGTGCCAGCAGTGAACGGCCCCTGTGGGGGGTCAACACCGGGGAGCTGTTTTTT	CASSERPLWGVNTGELFF
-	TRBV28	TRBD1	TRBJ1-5	TGTGCCAGCAGTTTGGGTGGGACAGGAAATCAGCCCCAGCATTTT	CASSLGGTGNQPQHF
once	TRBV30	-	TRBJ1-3	TGTGCCTGGAGTTGGAGTTTCTCTGGAAACACCATATATTTT	CAWSWSFSGNTIYF
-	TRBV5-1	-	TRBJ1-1	TGCGCCAGCAGGCGCGTTCTTGGCAGGGATCCCACTGAAGCTTTCTTT	CASRRVLGRDPTEAFF
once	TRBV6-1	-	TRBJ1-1	TGTGCCAGCAGTGCGCCAACAGGGATGGTTAGCACTGAAGCTTTCTTT	CASSAPTGMVSTEAFF
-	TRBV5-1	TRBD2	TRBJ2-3	TGCGCCAGCAGCTTTAGCGGGAGCGGTGCAGATACGCAGTATTTT	CASSFSGSGADTQYF
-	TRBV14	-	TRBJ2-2	TGTGCCAGCAGCCAAAAGAGCACCGGGGAGCTGTTTTTT	CASSQKSTGELFF
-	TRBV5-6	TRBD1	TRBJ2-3	TGTGCCAGCAGCCCCCCGGGACAGGGGGCAACAGATACGCAGTATTTT	CASSPPGQGATDTQYF
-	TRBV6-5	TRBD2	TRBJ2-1	TGTGCCAGCAGGATGACTAGCGGGCCCTACAATGAGCAGTTCTTC	CASRMTSGPYNEQFF
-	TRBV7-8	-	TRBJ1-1	TGTGCCAGCAGCTTAGAGCTAAACACTGAAGCTTTCTTT	CASSLELNTEAFF
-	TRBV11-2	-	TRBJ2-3	TGTGCCAGCAGCTTAGACAGGGGAACAGATACGCAGTATTTT	CASSLDRGTDTQYF
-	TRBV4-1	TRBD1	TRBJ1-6	TGCGCCAGCAGCCGGACCGGGACAGATAATTCACCCCTCCACTTT	CASSRTGTDNSPLHF
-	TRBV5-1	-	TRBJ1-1	TGCGCCAGCAGCTTGGGAGTGAACACTGAAGCTTTCTTT	CASSLGVNTEAFF
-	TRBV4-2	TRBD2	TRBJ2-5	TGTGCCAGCAGCCAAGAAAGGGCTAGCGGGAGTGGGGAGACCCAGTACTTC	CASSQERASGSGETQYF
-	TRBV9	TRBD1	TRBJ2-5	TGTGCCAGCAGCCCTTGGACAGGCCAAGAGACCCAGTACTTC	CASSPWTGQETQYF
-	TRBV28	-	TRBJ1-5	TGTGCCAGCTACCCGCCGGGGGGCCTCAATCAGCCCCAGCATTTT	CASYPPGGLNQPQHF
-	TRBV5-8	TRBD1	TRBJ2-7	TGTGCCAGCACCTACAGGGGCAGGAGGTACGAGCAGTACTTC	CASTYRGRRYEQYF
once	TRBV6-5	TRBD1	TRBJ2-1	TGTGCCACGGGGACAGCCCACCGGTACAATGAGCAGTTCTTC	CATGTAHRYNEQFF
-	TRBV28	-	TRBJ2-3	TGTGCCAGCACCCCTGGGGAGAGTGGAAGAGAAACGCAGTATTTT	CASTPGESGRETQYF
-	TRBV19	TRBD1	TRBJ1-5	TGTGCCAGTAAAGACAGGGGGCGAGATAGCAATCAGCCCCAGCATTTT	CASKDRGRDSNQPQHF
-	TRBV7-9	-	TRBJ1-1	TGTGCCAGCAGCTTGGAGAAATCGAACACTGAAGCTTTCTTT	CASSLEKSNTEAFF
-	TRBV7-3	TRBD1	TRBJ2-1	TGTGCCAGCAGCCAAGGGACAGGCACGCATGAGCAGTTCTTC	CASSQGTGTHEQFF
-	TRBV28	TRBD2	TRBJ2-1	TGTGCCAGCAGAACAGCGGGGAATGAGCAGTTCTTC	CASRTAGNEQFF
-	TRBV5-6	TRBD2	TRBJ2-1	TGTGCCAGCAGCTTACTAGCGGGAGGGCCGGGTGAGCAGTTCTTC	CASSLLAGGPGEQFF
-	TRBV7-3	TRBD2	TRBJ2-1	TGTGCCAGCAGCTTAAATGGGTTAGCGGGAGGGCAGTTCTTC	CASSLNGLAGGQFF
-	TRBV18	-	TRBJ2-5	TGTGCCAGCTCCACCGGAGAGAAAGAGACCCAGTACTTC	CASSTGEKETQYF
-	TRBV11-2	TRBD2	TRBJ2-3	TGTGCCAGCAGCTCGCTAGCGGGAGGGGGCACAGATACGCAGTATTTT	CASSSLAGGGTDTQYF
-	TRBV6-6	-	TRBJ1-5	TGTGCCAGCAGTTACCGAGATCAGCCCCAGCATTTT	CASSYRDQPQHF
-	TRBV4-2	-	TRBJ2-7	TGTGCCAGCAGCCAAGCAGGGAAAGACTACGAGCAGTACTTC	CASSQAGKDYEQYF
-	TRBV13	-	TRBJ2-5	TGTGCCAGCAGCTTACCTACAGCTCAAGAGACCCAGTACTTC	CASSLPTAQETQYF
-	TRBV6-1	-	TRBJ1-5	TGTGCCAGCAGTGATCAGTATAGCAATCAGCCCCAGCATTTT	CASSDQYSNQPQHF
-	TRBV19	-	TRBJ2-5	TGTGCCAGTAGTATCGGCGGTGAGACCCAGTACTTC	CASSIGGETQYF
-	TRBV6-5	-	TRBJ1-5	TGTGCCAGCAGCCTAGTTCGCAATCAGCCCCAGCATTTT	CASSLVRNQPQHF
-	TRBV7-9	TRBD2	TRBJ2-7	TGTGCCAGCAGCTTGGGACTAGCGGGAGCGGGCGAGCAGTACTTC	CASSLGLAGAGEQYF
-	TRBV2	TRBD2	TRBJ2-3	TGTGCCAGCAGTGATCGGGGAGGGGCACACACAGATACGCAGTATTTT	CASSDRGGAHTDTQYF